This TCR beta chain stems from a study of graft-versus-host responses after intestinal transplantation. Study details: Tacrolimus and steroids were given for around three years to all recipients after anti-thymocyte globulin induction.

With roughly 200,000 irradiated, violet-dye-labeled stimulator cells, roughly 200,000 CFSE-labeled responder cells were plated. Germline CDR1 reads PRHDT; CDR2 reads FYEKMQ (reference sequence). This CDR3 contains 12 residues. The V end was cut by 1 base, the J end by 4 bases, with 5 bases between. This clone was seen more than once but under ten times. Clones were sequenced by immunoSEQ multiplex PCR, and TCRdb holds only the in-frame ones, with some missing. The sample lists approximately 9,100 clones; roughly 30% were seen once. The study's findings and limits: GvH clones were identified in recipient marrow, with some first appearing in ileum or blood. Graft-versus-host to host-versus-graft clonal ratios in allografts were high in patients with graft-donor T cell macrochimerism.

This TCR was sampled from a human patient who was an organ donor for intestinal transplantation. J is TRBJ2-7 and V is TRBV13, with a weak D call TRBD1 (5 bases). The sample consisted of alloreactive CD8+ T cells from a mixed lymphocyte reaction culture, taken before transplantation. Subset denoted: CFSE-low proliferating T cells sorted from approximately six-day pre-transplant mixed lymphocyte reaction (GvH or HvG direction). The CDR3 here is CASSLEGYEQYF. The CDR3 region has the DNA TGTGCCAGCAGCTTAGAGGGGTACGAGCAGTACTTC.